A selection of T cell receptor beta chains follows, all from one sample in a study of blood T cell repertoires in COVID-19. Sequencing was performed with immunoSEQ multiplex PCR; in TCRdb, only in-frame clones are kept and a portion is missing. The sample includes 35,000 to 50,000 clones, roughly four fifths of them seen just once. Sample: peripheral blood. The source is an older woman with acute or convalescent COVID-19. CDR3s include the opening cysteine and the closing phenylalanine or tryptophan. The D gene is left open where the match is weak. Clone size is shown for a subset of rows, as once, few, many or a class of expanded clone.

cdr3_nt cdr3_aa v_call clone_size d_call j_call
TGCAGTGCTAGTGGGGGAGCTTCGAACACTGAAGCTTTCTTT CSASGGASNTEAFF TRBV20-1 . . TRBJ1-1
TGTGCCAGCAGTTTTTGGGGGGGGGACACTGAAGCTTTCTTT CASSFWGGDTEAFF TRBV28 . . TRBJ1-1
TGTGCCAGCAGCGTCGACAGGGTTGGAAACACCATATATTTT CASSVDRVGNTIYF TRBV7-8 . TRBD1 TRBJ1-3
TGTGCCAGCAGCCTTGGGCAGAACCAAGAGACCCAGTACTTC CASSLGQNQETQYF TRBV5-5 . . TRBJ2-5
TGTGCCACCAGTGACGCGGGACAGGGAGCCAAAAACATTCAGTACTTC CATSDAGQGAKNIQYF TRBV24-1 once TRBD1 TRBJ2-4
TGTGCCAGCAGCTTAGTAGACTCCAGGGAAGAGACCCAGTACTTC CASSLVDSREETQYF TRBV7-8 . . TRBJ2-5
TGTGCCAGCAGCCCCGTAGATGGGGCCCAAGGAAACACCATATATTTT CASSPVDGAQGNTIYF TRBV9 . . TRBJ1-3
TGTGCCAGCGCCCTTGGGACAGGGGTTGGCTACACCTTC CASALGTGVGYTF TRBV27 . TRBD1 TRBJ1-2
TGTGCCAGCAGCTTAGACAGACAGGCCCGAAGCTCCTACAATGAGCAGTTCTTC CASSLDRQARSSYNEQFF TRBV7-2 . . TRBJ2-1
TGTGCCACCAGTGATCCTGGGGACTCCCCAGATACGCAGTATTTT CATSDPGDSPDTQYF TRBV24-1 . . TRBJ2-3